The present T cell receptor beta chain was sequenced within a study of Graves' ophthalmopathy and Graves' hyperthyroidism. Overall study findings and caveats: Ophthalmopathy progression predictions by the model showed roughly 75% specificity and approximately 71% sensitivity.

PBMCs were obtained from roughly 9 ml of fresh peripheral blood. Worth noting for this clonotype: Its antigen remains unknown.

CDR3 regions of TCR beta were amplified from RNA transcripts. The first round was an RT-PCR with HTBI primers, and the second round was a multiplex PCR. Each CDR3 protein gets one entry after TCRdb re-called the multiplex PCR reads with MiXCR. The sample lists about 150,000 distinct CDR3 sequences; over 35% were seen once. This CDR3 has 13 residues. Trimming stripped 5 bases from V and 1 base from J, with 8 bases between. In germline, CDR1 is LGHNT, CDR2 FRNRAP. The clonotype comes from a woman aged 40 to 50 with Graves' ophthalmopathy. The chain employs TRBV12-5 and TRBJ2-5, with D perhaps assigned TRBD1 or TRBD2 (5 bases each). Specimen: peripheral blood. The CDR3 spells CASGGGTQETQYF. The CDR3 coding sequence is TGTGCTAGTGGTGGTGGGACCCAAGAGACCCAGTACTTC.